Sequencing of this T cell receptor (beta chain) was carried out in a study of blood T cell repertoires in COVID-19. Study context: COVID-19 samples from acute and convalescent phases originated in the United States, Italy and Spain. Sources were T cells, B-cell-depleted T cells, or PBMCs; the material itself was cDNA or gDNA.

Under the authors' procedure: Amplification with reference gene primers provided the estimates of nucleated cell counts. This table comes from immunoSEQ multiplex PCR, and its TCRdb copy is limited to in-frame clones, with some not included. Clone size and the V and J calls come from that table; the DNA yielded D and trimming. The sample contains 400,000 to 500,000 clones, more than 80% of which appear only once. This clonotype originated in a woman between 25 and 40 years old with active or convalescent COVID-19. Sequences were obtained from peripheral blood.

Here the CDR3 reads CASSLFNKNTEAFF. DNA for the CDR3: TGTGCCAGCAGCTTGTTCAACAAGAACACTGAAGCTTTCTTT. The chain combines TRBV5-6 with TRBJ1-1; no firm D call. Trimming took off 1 base at V and 1 base at J, with 8 bases between the two ends. The germline V gene has CDR1 SGHDT and CDR2 YYEEEE. The CDR3 covers 14 residues.